This T cell receptor (beta chain) was identified during a study of monozygotic twins with inflammatory bowel disease. The CDR3 runs 14 residues. Per the germline V gene, CDR1 is KGHDR and CDR2 is SFDVKD. Blood was drawn once per donor, and each sample measured roughly 2.5 ml. TCRdb processed the 5' RACE reads again and assigns one entry to each CDR3 protein, with no DNA. The sample has approximately 330,000 distinct CDR3 sequences. Material for sequencing was blood. The chain carries TRBV24-1 and TRBJ2-3; checking the TCRdb D call of TRBD1 is not possible without DNA. This TCR came from a human donor with ulcerative colitis or Crohn's disease, or a healthy co-twin of an affected twin (not recorded which). The CDR3 here is CATSGRGAGDTQYF.